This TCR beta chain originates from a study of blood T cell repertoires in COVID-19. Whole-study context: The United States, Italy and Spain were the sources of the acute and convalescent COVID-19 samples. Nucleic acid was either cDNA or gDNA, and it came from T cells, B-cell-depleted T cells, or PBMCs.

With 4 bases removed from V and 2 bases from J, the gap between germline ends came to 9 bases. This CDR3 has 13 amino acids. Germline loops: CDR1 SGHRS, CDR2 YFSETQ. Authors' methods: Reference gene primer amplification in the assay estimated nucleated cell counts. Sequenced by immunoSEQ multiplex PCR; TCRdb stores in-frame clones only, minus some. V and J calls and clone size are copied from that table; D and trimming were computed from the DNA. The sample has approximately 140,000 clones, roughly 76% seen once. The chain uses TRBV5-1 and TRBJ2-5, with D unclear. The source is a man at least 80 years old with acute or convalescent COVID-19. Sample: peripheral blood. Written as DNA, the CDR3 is TGCGCCAGCAGCCTTACAGTGCAAGAGACCCAGTACTTC. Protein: CASSLTVQETQYF. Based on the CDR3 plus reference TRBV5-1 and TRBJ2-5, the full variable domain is KAGVTQTPRYLIKTRGQQVTLSCSPISGHRSVSWYQQTPGQGLQFLFEYFSETQRNKGNFPGRFSGRQFSNSRSEMNVSTLELGDSALYLCASSLTVQETQYFGPGTRLLVL.